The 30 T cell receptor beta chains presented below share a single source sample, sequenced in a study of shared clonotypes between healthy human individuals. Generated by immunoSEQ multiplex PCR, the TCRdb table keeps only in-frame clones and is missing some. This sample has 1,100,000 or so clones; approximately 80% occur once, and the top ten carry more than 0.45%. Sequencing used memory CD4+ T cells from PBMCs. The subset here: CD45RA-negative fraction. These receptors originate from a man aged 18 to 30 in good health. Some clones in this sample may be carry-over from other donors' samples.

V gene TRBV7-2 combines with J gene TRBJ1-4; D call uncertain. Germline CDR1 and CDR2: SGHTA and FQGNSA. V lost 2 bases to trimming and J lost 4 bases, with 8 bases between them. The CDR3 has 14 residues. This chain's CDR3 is CASSLTTDNEKLFF. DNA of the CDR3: TGTGCCAGCAGCTTAACAACAGATAATGAAAAACTGTTTTTT. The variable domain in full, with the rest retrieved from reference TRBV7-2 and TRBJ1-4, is GAGVSQSPSNKVTEKGKDVELRCDPISGHTALYWYRQSLGQGLEFLIYFQGNSAPDKSGLPSDRFSAERTGGSVSTLTIQRTQQEDSAVYLCASSLTTDNEKLFFGSGTQLSVL.

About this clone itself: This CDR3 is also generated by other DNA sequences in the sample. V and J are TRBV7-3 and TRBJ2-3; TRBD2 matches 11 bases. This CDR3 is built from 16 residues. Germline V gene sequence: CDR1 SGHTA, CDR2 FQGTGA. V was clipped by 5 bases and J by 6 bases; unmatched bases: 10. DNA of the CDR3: TGTGCCAGCAGCCCTATAGCGGGAGGGCCAGGTGATACGCAGTATTTT. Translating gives CASSPIAGGPGDTQYF.

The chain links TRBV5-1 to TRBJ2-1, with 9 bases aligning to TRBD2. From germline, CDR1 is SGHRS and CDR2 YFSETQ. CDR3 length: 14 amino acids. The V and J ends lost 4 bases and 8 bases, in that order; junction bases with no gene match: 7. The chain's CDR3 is CASSPGLASDEQFF. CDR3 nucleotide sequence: TGCGCCAGCAGCCCGGGACTAGCAAGCGATGAGCAGTTCTTC.

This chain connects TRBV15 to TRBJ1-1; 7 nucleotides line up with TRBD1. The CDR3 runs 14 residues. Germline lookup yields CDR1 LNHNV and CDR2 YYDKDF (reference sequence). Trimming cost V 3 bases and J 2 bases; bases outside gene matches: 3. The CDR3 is CATSRDRRNTEAFF. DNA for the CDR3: TGTGCCACCAGCAGGGACAGGAGAAACACTGAAGCTTTCTTT. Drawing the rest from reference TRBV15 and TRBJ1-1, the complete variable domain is DAMVIQNPRYQVTQFGKPVTLSCSQTLNHNVMYWYQQKSSQAPKLLFHYYDKDFNNEADTPDNFQSRRPNTSFCFLDIRSPGLGDTAMYLCATSRDRRNTEAFFGQGTRLTVV.

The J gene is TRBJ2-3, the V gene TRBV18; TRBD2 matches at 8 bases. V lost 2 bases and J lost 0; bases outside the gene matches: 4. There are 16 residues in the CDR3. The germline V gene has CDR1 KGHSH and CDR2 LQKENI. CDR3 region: CASSPRGLGSTDTQYF. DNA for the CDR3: TGTGCCAGCTCACCAAGGGGACTAGGGAGCACAGATACGCAGTATTTT.

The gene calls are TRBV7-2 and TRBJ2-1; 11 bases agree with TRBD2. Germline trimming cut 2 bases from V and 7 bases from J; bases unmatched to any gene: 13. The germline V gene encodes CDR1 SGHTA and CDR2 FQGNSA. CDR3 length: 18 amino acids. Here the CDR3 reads CASSLFPLTSGSRNEQFF. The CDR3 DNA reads TGTGCCAGCAGCTTATTCCCCCTCACTAGCGGGAGTAGGAATGAGCAGTTCTTC.

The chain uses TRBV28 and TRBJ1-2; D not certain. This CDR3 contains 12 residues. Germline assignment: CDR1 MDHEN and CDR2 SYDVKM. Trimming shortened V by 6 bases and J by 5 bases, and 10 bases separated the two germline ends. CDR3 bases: TGTGCCAGCAGAGCCCTAGGGTATGGCTACACCTTC. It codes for CASRALGYGYTF.

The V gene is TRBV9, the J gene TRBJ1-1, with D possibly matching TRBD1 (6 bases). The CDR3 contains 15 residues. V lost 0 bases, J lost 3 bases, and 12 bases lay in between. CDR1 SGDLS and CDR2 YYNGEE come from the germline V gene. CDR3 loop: CASSVGQGIDTEAFF. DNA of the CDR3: TGTGCCAGCAGCGTAGGGCAGGGGATAGACACTGAAGCTTTCTTT. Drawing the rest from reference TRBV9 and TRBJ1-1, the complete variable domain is DSGVTQTPKHLITATGQRVTLRCSPRSGDLSVYWYQQSLDQGLQFLIQYYNGEERAKGNILERFSAQQFPDLHSELNLSSLELGDSALYFCASSVGQGIDTEAFFGQGTRLTVV.

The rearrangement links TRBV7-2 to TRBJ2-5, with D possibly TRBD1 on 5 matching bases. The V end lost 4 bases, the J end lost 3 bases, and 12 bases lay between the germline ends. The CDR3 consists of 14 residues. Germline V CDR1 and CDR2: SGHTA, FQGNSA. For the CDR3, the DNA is TGTGCCAGCAGCTGGGGCTCAGGGAAAGAGACCCAGTACTTC. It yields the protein CASSWGSGKETQYF.

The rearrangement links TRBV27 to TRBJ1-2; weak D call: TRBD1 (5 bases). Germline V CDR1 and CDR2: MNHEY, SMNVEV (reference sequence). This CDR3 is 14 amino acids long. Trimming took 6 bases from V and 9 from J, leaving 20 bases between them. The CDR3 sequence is CASSPSRVTSRYTF. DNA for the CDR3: TGTGCCAGCAGCCCTTCCAGGGTAACGTCGCGCTACACCTTC.

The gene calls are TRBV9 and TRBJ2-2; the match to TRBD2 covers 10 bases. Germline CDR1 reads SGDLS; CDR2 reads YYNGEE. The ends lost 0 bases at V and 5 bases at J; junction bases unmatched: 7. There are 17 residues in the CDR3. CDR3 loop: CASSVASGSLGTGELFF. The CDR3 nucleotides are TGTGCCAGCAGCGTAGCTAGCGGGAGTTTGGGTACCGGGGAGCTGTTTTTT.

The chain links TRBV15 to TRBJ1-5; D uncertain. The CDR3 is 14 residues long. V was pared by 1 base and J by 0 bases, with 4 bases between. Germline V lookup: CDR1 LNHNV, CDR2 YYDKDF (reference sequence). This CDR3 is CATSRGNSNQPQHF. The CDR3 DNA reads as TGTGCCACCAGCAGAGGAAATAGCAATCAGCCCCAGCATTTT.

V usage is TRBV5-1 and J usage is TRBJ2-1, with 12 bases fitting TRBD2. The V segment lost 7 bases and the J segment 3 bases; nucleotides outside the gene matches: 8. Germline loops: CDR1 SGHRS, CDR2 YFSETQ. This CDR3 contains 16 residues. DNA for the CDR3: TGCGCCAGCGGTTGGACTAGCGGGGCCGACTACAATGAGCAGTTCTTC. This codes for CASGWTSGADYNEQFF. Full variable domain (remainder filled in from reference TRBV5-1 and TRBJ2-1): KAGVTQTPRYLIKTRGQQVTLSCSPISGHRSVSWYQQTPGQGLQFLFEYFSETQRNKGNFPGRFSGRQFSNSRSEMNVSTLELGDSALYLCASGWTSGADYNEQFFGPGTRLTVL.

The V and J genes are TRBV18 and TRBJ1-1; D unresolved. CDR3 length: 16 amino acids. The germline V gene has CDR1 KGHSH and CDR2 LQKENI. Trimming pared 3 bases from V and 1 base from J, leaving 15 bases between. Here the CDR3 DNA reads TGTGCCAGCTCACCCACGCCTACCCGGGGGAACACTGAAGCTTTCTTT. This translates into CASSPTPTRGNTEAFF.

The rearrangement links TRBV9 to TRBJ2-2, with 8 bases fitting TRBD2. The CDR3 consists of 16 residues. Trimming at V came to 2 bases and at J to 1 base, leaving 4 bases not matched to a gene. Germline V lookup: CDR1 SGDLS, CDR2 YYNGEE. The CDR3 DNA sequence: TGTGCCAGCAGCGTTAGGGGACTAGTGAACACCGGGGAGCTGTTTTTT. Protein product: CASSVRGLVNTGELFF. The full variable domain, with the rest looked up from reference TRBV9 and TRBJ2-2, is DSGVTQTPKHLITATGQRVTLRCSPRSGDLSVYWYQQSLDQGLQFLIQYYNGEERAKGNILERFSAQQFPDLHSELNLSSLELGDSALYFCASSVRGLVNTGELFFGEGSRLTVL.

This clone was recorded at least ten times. In DNA, the CDR3 is TGCGCCAGCAGCCAAGCAATGGGAAATCAGCCCCAGCATTTT. Encoded protein: CASSQAMGNQPQHF. The chain employs TRBV4-1 and TRBJ1-5; D not resolved. Germline V gene lookup returns CDR1 MGHRA and CDR2 YSYEKL. Deletions cut 1 base from V and 4 bases from J, with 8 bases between. The CDR3 spans 14 residues.

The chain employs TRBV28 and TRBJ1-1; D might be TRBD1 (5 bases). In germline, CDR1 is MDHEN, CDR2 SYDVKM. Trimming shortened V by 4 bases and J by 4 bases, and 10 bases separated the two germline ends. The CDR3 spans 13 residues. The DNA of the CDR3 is TGTGCCAGCAGTTCCGGGACCGCCACTGAAGCTTTCTTT. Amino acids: CASSSGTATEAFF.

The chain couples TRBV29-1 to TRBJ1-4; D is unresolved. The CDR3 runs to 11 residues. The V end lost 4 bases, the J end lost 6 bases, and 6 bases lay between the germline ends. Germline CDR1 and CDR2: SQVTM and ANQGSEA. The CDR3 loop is CSVVGYEKLFF. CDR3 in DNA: TGCAGCGTTGTAGGGTATGAAAAACTGTTTTTT.

The CDR3 DNA follows: TGTGCCAGCAGCGTAGGTATCAGATCCGACGAGCAGTACTTC. This translates into CASSVGIRSDEQYF. The V and J genes are TRBV9 and TRBJ2-7; D remains unclear. With 0 bases removed from V and 5 bases from J, the gap between germline ends came to 12 bases. CDR3 length equals 14 residues. Looked up from germline, CDR1 is SGDLS and CDR2 is YYNGEE.

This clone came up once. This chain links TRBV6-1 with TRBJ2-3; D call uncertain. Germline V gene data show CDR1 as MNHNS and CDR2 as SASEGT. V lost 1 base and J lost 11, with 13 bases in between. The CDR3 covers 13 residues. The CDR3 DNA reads TGTGCCAGCAGTGAAGGGGGATCCAGGAGGCAGTATTTT. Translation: CASSEGGSRRQYF.

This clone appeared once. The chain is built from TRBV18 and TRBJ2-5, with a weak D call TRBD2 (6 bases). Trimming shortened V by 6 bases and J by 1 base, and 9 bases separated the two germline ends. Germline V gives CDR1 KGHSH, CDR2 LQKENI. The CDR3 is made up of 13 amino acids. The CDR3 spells CASSRDFQETQYF. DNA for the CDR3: TGTGCCAGCTCTCGGGACTTCCAAGAGACCCAGTACTTC. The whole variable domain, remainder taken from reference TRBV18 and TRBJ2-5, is NAGVMQNPRHLVRRRGQEARLRCSPMKGHSHVYWYRQLPEEGLKFMVYLQKENIIDESGMPKERFSAEFPKEGPSILRIQQVVRGDSAAYFCASSRDFQETQYFGPGTRLLVL.

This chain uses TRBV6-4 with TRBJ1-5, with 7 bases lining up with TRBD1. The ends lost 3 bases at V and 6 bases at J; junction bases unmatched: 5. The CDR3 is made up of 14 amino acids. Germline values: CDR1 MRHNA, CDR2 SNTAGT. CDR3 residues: CASSEGTAGQPQHF. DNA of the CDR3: TGTGCCAGCAGTGAAGGGACAGCAGGTCAGCCCCAGCATTTT.

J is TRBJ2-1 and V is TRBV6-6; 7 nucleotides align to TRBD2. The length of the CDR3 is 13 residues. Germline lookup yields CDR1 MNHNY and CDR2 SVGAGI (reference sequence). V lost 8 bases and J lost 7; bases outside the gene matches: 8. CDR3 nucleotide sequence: TGTGCCAGCCTCAAACCTAGCGGAAATGAGCAGTTCTTC. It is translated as CASLKPSGNEQFF.

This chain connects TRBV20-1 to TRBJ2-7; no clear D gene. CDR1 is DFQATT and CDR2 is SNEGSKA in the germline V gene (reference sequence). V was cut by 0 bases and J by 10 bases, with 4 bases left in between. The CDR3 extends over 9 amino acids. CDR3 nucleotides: TGCAGTGCTAGAGATGTCCAGTACTTC. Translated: CSARDVQYF.

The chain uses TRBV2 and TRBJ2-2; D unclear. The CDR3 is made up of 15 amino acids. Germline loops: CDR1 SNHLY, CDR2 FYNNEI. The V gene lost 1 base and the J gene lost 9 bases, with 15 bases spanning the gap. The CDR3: CASSEGQEAVRELFF. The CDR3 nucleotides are TGTGCCAGCAGTGAAGGGCAGGAAGCAGTCAGGGAGCTGTTTTTT.

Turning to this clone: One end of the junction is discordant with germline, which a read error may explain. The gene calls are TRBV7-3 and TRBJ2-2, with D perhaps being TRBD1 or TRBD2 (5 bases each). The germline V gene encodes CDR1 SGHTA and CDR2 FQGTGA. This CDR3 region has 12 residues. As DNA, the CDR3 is TGTGCCAGCAGCTTGGGGGATTCAGGGCTGGTTTTT. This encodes CASSLGDSGLVF.

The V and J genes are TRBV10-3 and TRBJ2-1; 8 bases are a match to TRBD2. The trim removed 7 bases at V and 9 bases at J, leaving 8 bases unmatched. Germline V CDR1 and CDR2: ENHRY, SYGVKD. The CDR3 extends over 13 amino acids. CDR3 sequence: CAITNGRAAEQFF. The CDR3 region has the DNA TGTGCCATCACAAACGGGAGGGCCGCTGAGCAGTTCTTC.

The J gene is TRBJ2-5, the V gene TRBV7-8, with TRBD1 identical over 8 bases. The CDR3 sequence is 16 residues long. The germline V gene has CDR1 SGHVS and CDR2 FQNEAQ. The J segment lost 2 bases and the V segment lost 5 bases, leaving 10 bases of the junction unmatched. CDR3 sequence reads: CASSEQGAPRQETQYF. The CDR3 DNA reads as TGTGCCAGCAGCGAGCAGGGGGCCCCGCGGCAAGAGACCCAGTACTTC.

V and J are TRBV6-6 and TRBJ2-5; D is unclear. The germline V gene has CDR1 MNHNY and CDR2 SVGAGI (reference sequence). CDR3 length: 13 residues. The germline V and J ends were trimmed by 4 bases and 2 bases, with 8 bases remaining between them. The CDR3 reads CASSSQEQETQYF. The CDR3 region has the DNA TGTGCCAGCAGTTCGCAGGAACAAGAGACCCAGTACTTC.

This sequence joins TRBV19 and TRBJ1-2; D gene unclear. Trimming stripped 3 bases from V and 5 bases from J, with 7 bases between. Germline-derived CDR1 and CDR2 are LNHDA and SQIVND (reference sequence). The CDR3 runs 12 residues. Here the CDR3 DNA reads TGTGCCAGTAGTATCGAAGGATATGGCTACACCTTC. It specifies CASSIEGYGYTF.